These 30 T cell receptor beta chains share one sample of origin, sequenced in a study of cytomegalovirus exposure and HLA in healthy donors. Sequenced by immunoSEQ multiplex PCR; TCRdb stores in-frame clones only, minus some. The sample has about 130,000 clones, about nine tenths seen once. Sequences were obtained from PBMCs. All receptors derive from a woman under 30 in good health and CMV-seronegative.

This chain joins TRBV6-5 and TRBJ2-1, with 10 bases matching TRBD2. V gave up 2 bases and J gave up 9 bases; unmatched junction bases: 7. This CDR3 region has 15 residues. Germline values: CDR1 MNHEY, CDR2 SVGAGI. Here the CDR3 reads CASSYRSSGRSEQFF. The CDR3 DNA follows: TGTGCCAGCAGTTACCGGTCTAGCGGGAGAAGTGAGCAGTTCTTC.

The chain carries TRBV6-6 and TRBJ1-4; TRBD1 is a possible D gene (5 bases). The germline CDR1 and CDR2 sequences are MNHNY and SVGAGI (reference sequence). This CDR3 spans 12 amino acids. V lost 4 bases, J lost 6 bases, and 6 bases lay in between. CDR3 DNA sequence: TGTGCCAGCAGTTGGGGCCATGAAAAACTGTTTTTT. As protein: CASSWGHEKLFF.

The rearrangement joins TRBV30 to TRBJ1-3; D call uncertain. This CDR3 comprises 14 residues. The germline gives CDR1 GTSNPN, CDR2 SVGIG (reference sequence). Trimming removed 4 bases at V and 4 bases at J, with 14 bases between. CDR3 sequence: CAWNAQVLGNTIYF. DNA of the CDR3: TGTGCCTGGAACGCGCAGGTCCTGGGAAACACCATATATTTT.

CDR3 loop: CASTPPTGDREENQPQHF. CDR3 nucleotides: TGCGCCAGCACACCCCCGACGGGGGACAGGGAGGAGAATCAGCCCCAGCATTTT. The genes are TRBV10-1 and TRBJ1-5; 9 bases are a match to TRBD1. Germline CDR1 reads WNHNN; CDR2 reads SYGVQD (reference sequence). J was trimmed by 4 bases and V by 7 bases; bases with no gene match: 17. This CDR3 region has 18 residues.

The rearrangement links TRBV6-1 to TRBJ1-1; D gene unclear. V shed 6 bases and J shed 0 bases, with 8 bases lying between them. CDR3 size: 13 residues. Germline CDR1 and CDR2: MNHNS and SASEGT. The CDR3 coding sequence is TGTGCCAGCAGACTCGGAGTGAACACTGAAGCTTTCTTT. Translation gives CASRLGVNTEAFF.

This clone was observed a single time. The chain links TRBV4-1 to TRBJ1-1, with D tentatively TRBD1 (5 bases). The CDR3 length is 13 residues. The V gene's germline CDR1 is MGHRA and CDR2 YSYEKL. Trimming shortened V by 4 bases and J by 2 bases, and 8 bases separated the two germline ends. CDR3 sequence (DNA): TGCGCCAGCAGCCCGACAGCAAACACTGAAGCTTTCTTT. Its translation: CASSPTANTEAFF.

This clone was seen more than once but under ten times. CDR3 amino acids: CASRDSTTGEQYF. In nucleotides, the CDR3 is TGCGCCAGCAGGGACTCTACTACGGGAGAGCAGTACTTC. The chain carries TRBV10-1 and TRBJ2-7, with D possibly TRBD2 on 5 matching bases. Deletions cut 6 bases from V and 7 bases from J, with 16 bases between. This CDR3 is built from 13 residues. Germline CDR1 and CDR2: WNHNN and SYGVQD (reference sequence).

V usage is TRBV5-4 and J usage is TRBJ1-1, with D perhaps matching TRBD1 (5 bases). Trimming shortened V by 1 base and J by 1 base, and 14 bases separated the two germline ends. Germline CDR1 reads SGHNT; CDR2 reads YYREEE (reference sequence). The length of the CDR3 is 16 residues. The CDR3: CASSLRRGGWNTEAFF. CDR3 nucleotide sequence: TGTGCCAGCAGCTTGCGGAGGGGAGGATGGAACACTGAAGCTTTCTTT.

This clone was detected a few times. This chain connects TRBV7-9 to TRBJ2-7, with 7 bases fitting TRBD1. The CDR3 consists of 13 residues. The V gene end was trimmed by 5 bases and the J gene end by 3 bases; junction bases not matched to a gene: 4. The V gene's germline CDR1 is SEHNR and CDR2 FQNEAQ (reference sequence). The CDR3 sequence: CASSLGQIYEQYF. CDR3 DNA sequence: TGTGCCAGCAGCCTGGGACAGATCTACGAGCAGTACTTC.

The chain is built from TRBV5-1 and TRBJ2-3; TRBD2 agrees at 7 bases. V lost 2 bases and J lost 12; bases outside the gene matches: 6. This CDR3 comprises 12 residues. Germline CDR1 reads SGHRS; CDR2 reads YFSETQ. The CDR3 DNA follows: TGCGCCAGCAGCTTACCCCCGGGGGGACAGTATTTT. Translated, it gives CASSLPPGGQYF.

The chain couples TRBV6-6 to TRBJ1-1; D is uncertain. The CDR3 runs 16 residues. Germline CDR1 and CDR2: MNHNY and SVGAGI (reference sequence). With 0 bases removed from V and 4 bases from J, the gap between germline ends came to 15 bases. CDR3 bases: TGTGCCAGCAGTTACTCGGCCGGGGAAGGAGGCACTGAAGCTTTCTTT. Encoded protein: CASSYSAGEGGTEAFF.

The gene calls are TRBV14 and TRBJ2-5; tentatively, D is TRBD2 (5 bases). V shed 2 bases and J shed 2 bases, with 9 bases lying between them. The CDR3 is 14 residues long. Germline V gene sequence: CDR1 SGHDN, CDR2 FVKESK. This chain's CDR3 is CASSQWRGQETQYF. CDR3 nucleotide sequence: TGTGCCAGCAGCCAATGGCGAGGGCAAGAGACCCAGTACTTC.

In its sample, this clone was seen once. This chain connects TRBV6-1 to TRBJ2-1, with a weak D call TRBD1 (8 bases). Germline V lookup: CDR1 MNHNS, CDR2 SASEGT. The V end was cut by 4 bases, the J end by 9 bases, with 22 bases between. This CDR3 comprises 16 residues. The chain's CDR3 is CASSAIIDRGGSEQFF. DNA of the CDR3: TGTGCCAGCAGTGCTATTATCGACAGGGGAGGGAGTGAGCAGTTCTTC.

In its sample, this clone was seen a few times. J is TRBJ2-5 and V is TRBV6-1; 7 bases agree with TRBD1. CDR1 and CDR2 (germline): MNHNS, SASEGT. The V segment lost 6 bases and the J segment 4 bases; nucleotides outside the gene matches: 11. The CDR3 consists of 15 residues. CDR3 in amino acids: CASSLSTGMTETQYF. The DNA of the CDR3 is TGTGCCAGCAGCCTTTCGACAGGGATGACAGAGACCCAGTACTTC.

The genes are TRBV18 and TRBJ2-2, with TRBD1 identical over 10 bases. V lost 4 bases, J lost 0 bases, and 23 bases stayed unmatched. Germline lookup yields CDR1 KGHSH and CDR2 LQKENI. The CDR3 totals 23 residues. The CDR3 DNA reads as TGTGCCAGCTCACTTACCGCGGGACAGGGGATCGGTTGGCCGGACGCGAACACCGGGGAGCTGTTTTTT. It yields the protein CASSLTAGQGIGWPDANTGELFF.

The rearrangement joins TRBV27 to TRBJ2-1; 7 bases map to TRBD2. CDR1 MNHEY and CDR2 SMNVEV come from the germline V gene (reference sequence). CDR3 size: 15 residues. With V trimmed by 2 bases and J by 4 bases, 5 bases remained unmatched. CDR3 sequence: CASSLAGVPYNEQFF. For the CDR3, the DNA is TGTGCCAGCAGTTTAGCGGGAGTACCATACAATGAGCAGTTCTTC.

This chain connects TRBV9 to TRBJ1-1; maybe TRBD1 (5 bases). Between the trimmed V and J ends, which lost 0 bases and 0 bases, there was a span of 12 bases. The length of the CDR3 is 16 residues. Germline lookup yields CDR1 SGDLS and CDR2 YYNGEE. CDR3 DNA sequence: TGTGCCAGCAGCGTAGATCCGGGGGAACTGAACACTGAAGCTTTCTTT. Translating gives CASSVDPGELNTEAFF.

The chain couples TRBV19 to TRBJ2-1; maybe TRBD1 (5 bases). The CDR3 extends over 17 amino acids. The germline V gene has CDR1 LNHDA and CDR2 SQIVND (reference sequence). Trimming took off 6 bases at V and 4 bases at J, with 22 bases between the two ends. This CDR3 reads CASSSSGHLLGYNEQFF. The CDR3 DNA follows: TGTGCCAGTAGCTCCTCCGGACACCTCTTAGGTTACAATGAGCAGTTCTTC.

V is TRBV6-6 and J is TRBJ2-3, with D uncertain. Trimming removed 7 bases at V and 0 bases at J, with 11 bases between. This CDR3 has 14 amino acids. Germline CDR1 and CDR2: MNHNY and SVGAGI (reference sequence). CDR3 sequence (DNA): TGTGCCAGCACTCTAGACTTAAGCACAGATACGCAGTATTTT. Amino acids: CASTLDLSTDTQYF.

The V call is TRBV10-1, the J call TRBJ2-3; TRBD1 aligns across 8 bases. Germline lookup yields CDR1 WNHNN and CDR2 SYGVQD (reference sequence). The CDR3 has 16 amino acids. Germline trimming cut 5 bases from V and 1 base from J; bases unmatched to any gene: 8. In DNA form, the CDR3 reads TGCGCCAGCAGTTCTATTCCGGGACAGGGCACAGATACGCAGTATTTT. It translates to CASSSIPGQGTDTQYF.

This clone has just one count. The chain employs TRBV11-2 and TRBJ2-7, with a tentative D call TRBD1 (6 bases). V was cut by 5 bases and J by 3 bases, with 11 bases left in between. The CDR3 consists of 13 residues. The V gene's germline CDR1 is SGHAT and CDR2 FQNNGV. The CDR3 reads CASSPRGIYEQYF. As DNA, the CDR3 is TGTGCCAGCAGCCCCAGGGGAATCTACGAGCAGTACTTC.

This clone was counted a few times. V gene TRBV19 combines with J gene TRBJ1-5; a possible D gene is TRBD1 (6 bases). This CDR3 comprises 13 residues. Germline V lookup: CDR1 LNHDA, CDR2 SQIVND (reference sequence). V was shortened by 8 bases and J by 7 bases, with 15 bases between the two germline ends. The CDR3 spells CASGTGLRQPQHF. CDR3 nucleotide sequence: TGTGCCAGTGGAACAGGGTTGCGGCAGCCCCAGCATTTT.

The V and J genes are TRBV13 and TRBJ1-3; TRBD1 matches 8 bases. Per germline, CDR1 PRHDT and CDR2 FYEKMQ (reference sequence). The CDR3 extends over 15 amino acids. Losses at the gene ends were 5 bases for V and 4 bases for J; bases not matched to a gene: 7. The CDR3 bases are TGTGCCAGCAGCCTCCAGGGGGCAGAAGGAAACACCATATATTTT. It yields the protein CASSLQGAEGNTIYF. Full variable domain (missing parts from reference TRBV13 and TRBJ1-3): AAGVIQSPRHLIKEKRETATLKCYPIPRHDTVYWYQQGPGQDPQFLISFYEKMQSDKGSIPDRFSAQQFSDYHSELNMSSLELGDSALYFCASSLQGAEGNTIYFGEGSWLTVV.

This chain connects TRBV4-2 to TRBJ2-1; 16 bases map to TRBD2. V dropped 4 bases and J dropped 8; count of bases not matched to a gene: 2. The CDR3 is 15 amino acids. Germline values: CDR1 LGHNA, CDR2 YNFKEQ. The chain's CDR3 is CASSRGTSGRDEQFF. The CDR3 nucleotides read TGTGCCAGCAGCCGAGGGACTAGCGGGAGGGATGAGCAGTTCTTC.

The chain couples TRBV18 to TRBJ1-4, with D unresolved. V lost 6 bases, J lost 8 bases, and 22 bases lay in between. The length of the CDR3 is 16 residues. The germline V gene has CDR1 KGHSH and CDR2 LQKENI. This CDR3 reads CASSQTGWQYKEKLFF. CDR3 DNA sequence: TGTGCCAGCTCCCAGACCGGGTGGCAGTATAAAGAAAAACTGTTTTTT.

V is TRBV28 and J is TRBJ2-5, with 8 bases identical to TRBD1. In germline, CDR1 is MDHEN, CDR2 SYDVKM. V was clipped by 3 bases and J by 2 bases; unmatched bases: 8. The CDR3 loop spans 16 amino acids. CDR3 sequence (DNA): TGTGCCAGCAGTTTGTCAAAGACAGGGGAACAAGAGACCCAGTACTTC. The encoded protein is CASSLSKTGEQETQYF.

The chain recombines TRBV6-1 with TRBJ2-7, with TRBD1 as a possible D gene (5 bases). The length of the CDR3 is 15 residues. Germline V gene lookup returns CDR1 MNHNS and CDR2 SASEGT. The V and J ends lost 4 bases and 0 bases respectively, with 13 bases between them. CDR3 amino acids: CASSVGAGPSYEQYF. The CDR3 DNA follows: TGTGCCAGCAGTGTAGGGGCAGGGCCCTCCTACGAGCAGTACTTC.

The chain joins TRBV12-5 to TRBJ2-1; D uncertain. V gave up 5 bases and J gave up 4 bases, with 6 bases separating them. Germline V CDR1 and CDR2: LGHNT, FRNRAP. CDR3 length: 12 residues. Here the CDR3 reads CASGDWYNEQFF. The DNA for the CDR3 is TGTGCTAGTGGTGACTGGTACAATGAGCAGTTCTTC.

The J gene is TRBJ2-3, the V gene TRBV29-1; no reliable D call. V was cut by 3 bases and J by 1 base, with 14 bases left in between. Germline-derived CDR1 and CDR2 are SQVTM and ANQGSEA. The CDR3 length is 15 residues. The chain's CDR3 is CSVDSRIEGTDTQYF. Here the CDR3 DNA reads TGCAGCGTTGATTCTCGTATCGAGGGCACAGATACGCAGTATTTT.

This chain links TRBV19 with TRBJ2-7, with 10 bases lining up with TRBD2. Germline CDR1 and CDR2: LNHDA and SQIVND (reference sequence). CDR3 length: 15 amino acids. V shed 3 bases, J shed 4 bases, and the junction held 6 bases outside the gene matches. CDR3 nucleotide sequence: TGTGCCAGTAGTATGGGTAGCGGGAGGATTTACGAGCAGTACTTC. This codes for CASSMGSGRIYEQYF.